This T cell receptor (beta chain) was recovered during a study of T-cell memory formation after mild COVID-19. General observations from the study: Among clones peaking at day 37 in the second wave, SARS-CoV-2 specificity remained unconfirmed. Pre-infection memory harbored some responding clones, suggesting cross-reactive memory joined. Contracting CD4+ clones were located mainly in CM and EM, and CD8+ clones in EMRA.

TCR alpha and TCR beta cDNA libraries carrying sample barcodes and UMIs were produced by 5'RACE using constant-segment primers. TCRdb re-derived calls from the 5' RACE reads in MiXCR, one entry per CDR3 protein. The sample records 450,000 to 650,000 distinct CDR3 sequences, less than 25% being singletons. V dropped 3 bases and J dropped 7 bases, with 13 bases sitting between them. Germline V gene lookup returns CDR1 MGHRA and CDR2 YSYEKL. This CDR3 spans 13 amino acids. This clonotype was found a few times. Its specificity is unknown. The sample consisted of PBMCs or a T cell subset sorted from them (not recorded which). This chain joins TRBV4-1 and TRBJ2-7, with a weak D call TRBD1 (5 bases). The sequence was collected from an adult woman who had mild COVID-19 (a few samples of this study predate the infection). Cell type and time point are not known. CDR3 sequence: CASSHPQGNEQYF. The CDR3 coding sequence is TGCGCCAGCAGCCATCCGCAGGGAAATGAGCAGTACTTC.